Below are 10 T cell receptor beta chains sequenced from a single sample in a study of control samples from healthy donors and cancer patients. The data were produced by immunoSEQ multiplex PCR, yet TCRdb's version contains in-frame clones alone and is incomplete. In the table there are 100,000 to 150,000 clones, 80% to 90% of which are singletons. The sample comprised blood. These receptors all stem from a man in his forties in good health.

The chain employs TRBV6-2 or TRBV6-3 and TRBJ1-5; D is perhaps TRBD1 (6 bases). CDR3 length: 14 amino acids. CDR1 is MNHEY and CDR2 is SVGEGT in the germline V gene. Trimming removed 7 bases at V and 7 bases at J, with 17 bases between. CDR3 nucleotides: TGTGCCAGCAAGTACTCGGGGGGCAGCCAGCCCCAGCATTTT. It translates to CASKYSGGSQPQHF.

This chain connects TRBV10-1 to TRBJ2-1; 8 bases are a match to TRBD2. With 10 bases clipped from V and 5 bases from J, the junction kept 13 bases outside the gene matches. The CDR3 length is 15 residues. Germline V CDR1 and CDR2: WNHNN, SYGVQD (reference sequence). The CDR3 spells CATQAGGAPDNEQFF. The DNA of the CDR3 is TGCGCCACCCAAGCCGGGGGGGCGCCCGACAATGAGCAGTTCTTC.

V is TRBV6-1 and J is TRBJ1-6; D is uncertain. The length of the CDR3 is 13 residues. Trimming took 0 bases from V and 7 from J, leaving 4 bases between them. Germline CDR1 and CDR2: MNHNS and SASEGT. The CDR3: CASSEAVNSPLHF. CDR3 DNA sequence: TGTGCCAGCAGTGAAGCGGTAAATTCACCCCTCCACTTT.

The gene calls are TRBV7-2 and TRBJ1-2, with TRBD1 as a possible D gene (6 bases). The V gene's germline CDR1 is SGHTA and CDR2 FQGNSA. CDR3 length: 15 residues. The V gene lost 4 bases and the J gene lost 3 bases, with 15 bases spanning the gap. This CDR3 is CASSSSPGGHYGYTF. The CDR3, as DNA: TGTGCCAGCAGCTCCTCTCCCGGGGGCCACTATGGCTACACCTTC.

The chain uses TRBV2 and TRBJ1-2; 8 nucleotides match TRBD1. Germline V lookup: CDR1 SNHLY, CDR2 FYNNEI. V shed 7 bases, J shed 7 bases, and the junction held 5 bases outside the gene matches. This CDR3 is built from 12 residues. The CDR3 coding sequence is TGTGCCAGCATTCTAGACAGGGGTGGCTACACCTTC. This translates into CASILDRGGYTF.

The chain uses TRBV5-4 and TRBJ2-7, with D possibly matching TRBD1 (5 bases). The germline gives CDR1 SGHNT, CDR2 YYREEE (reference sequence). CDR3 length equals 13 residues. V lost 4 bases to trimming and J lost 2 bases, with 10 bases between them. The CDR3 spells CASSLDRAYEQYF. DNA for the CDR3: TGTGCCAGCAGCCTTGACAGAGCCTACGAGCAGTACTTC.

V usage is TRBV6-2 or TRBV6-3 and J usage is TRBJ2-1; TRBD1 agrees at 12 bases. CDR3 size: 24 residues. V was pared by 6 bases and J by 0 bases, with 27 bases of the junction left unmatched. CDR1 is MNHEY, CDR2 SVGEGT, per germline. The chain's CDR3 is CASSPLPLLSGTGGPFSSYNEQFF. CDR3 sequence (DNA): TGTGCCAGCAGCCCTCTCCCCCTTCTGTCAGGGACAGGGGGCCCATTCAGCTCCTACAATGAGCAGTTCTTC.

The chain combines TRBV6-1 with TRBJ2-1, with a possible D match to TRBD2 (6 bases). The germline gives CDR1 MNHNS, CDR2 SASEGT. The CDR3 sequence is 17 residues long. V lost 1 base, J lost 0 bases, and 13 bases lay in between. In DNA, the CDR3 is TGTGCCAGCAGTGAAGACTGGCGGGGCCTCTCCTACAATGAGCAGTTCTTC. It codes for CASSEDWRGLSYNEQFF.

The genes are TRBV18 and TRBJ1-1, with D uncertain. The CDR3 contains 13 residues. Trimming stripped 8 bases from V and 5 bases from J, with 15 bases between. Germline CDR1 is KGHSH and CDR2 is LQKENI. This chain's CDR3 is CASRRWERTEAFF. In nucleotides, the CDR3 is TGTGCCAGCCGACGCTGGGAGAGGACTGAAGCTTTCTTT.

The chain has TRBV10-3 and TRBJ2-7, with 8 nucleotides matching TRBD2. The junction had 12 bases not matched to a gene; V was cut back by 10 bases and J by 4 bases. The CDR3 is made up of 14 amino acids. CDR1 is ENHRY and CDR2 is SYGVKD in the germline V gene. Written as DNA, the CDR3 is TGTGCCACCCTCTACTCGGGGGGGCCGTACGAGCAGTACTTC. It translates to CATLYSGGPYEQYF.